The text below deals with one TCR beta chain. No antigen is known for it. Version v3.0 of the immunoSEQ assay ran at survey level. TCRdb's copy holds only in-frame clones and misses some; the assay was immunoSEQ multiplex PCR. The sample yields tens of thousands of clones, more than 85% seen once. The data originate from a study of long-term antiretroviral therapy in people with HIV. Whole-study results and caveats: The study found narrower CDR3 length ranges in HIV repertoires than in controls.

Everyone in the study who had HIV was treated in the United States. Before DNA extraction, roughly 0.9-11 million cryopreserved PBMC were held in the samples. The clonotype comes from a woman aged 40-49 years with HIV. The sequencing here drew on unsorted PBMCs, taken 6.5 years after starting antiretroviral therapy.

The CDR3 region is CASSYGSQADTQYF. CDR3 bases: TGTGCCAGCAGTTACGGGTCGCAGGCAGATACGCAGTATTTT. V is TRBV6-5 and J is TRBJ2-3; unclear D gene. There are 14 residues in the CDR3. V was clipped by 2 bases and J by 4 bases, with 10 bases between them. Germline assignment: CDR1 MNHEY and CDR2 SVGAGI.